This note documents a single T cell receptor beta chain sequence. Method: immunoSEQ multiplex PCR; TCRdb's copy keeps in-frame clones and lacks some. Of some 60,000 clones listed, 80% to 85% are singletons. The germline gives CDR1 SGDLS, CDR2 YYNGEE. Trimming shortened V by 0 bases and J by 9 bases, and 10 bases separated the two germline ends. The CDR3 is 13 amino acids. These data belong to a study of blood T cell repertoires in COVID-19. The sequenced material came from peripheral blood. This chain joins TRBV9 and TRBJ1-5; D uncertain. The origin of this receptor is a woman of 80 years or more with active or convalescent COVID-19. The CDR3 DNA is TGTGCCAGCAGCGTAGCCTCGTACGGGCCCCAGCATTTT. This codes for CASSVASYGPQHF.